Described below is a single T cell receptor (beta chain) sequence and its context. A far bigger clonotype differs at one base, so this is likely a read error. Alpha- and beta-chain coverage of first-strand cDNA came from TRAV- and TRBV-specific primers. Using a constant-region primer together with a V-primer adapter, TCRs were subjected to about 18 PCR cycles of amplification. From the reads, TCRdb called clonotypes with MiXCR, one entry per CDR3 protein. Of approximately 46,000 distinct CDR3 sequences listed, under 30% were seen once; the top ten hold roughly 9.1%. Sample time point: after trial treatment. As for treatment: LDRT plus nivolumab, ipilimumab, low-dose cyclophosphamide and aspirin (RACIN trial). These data originate in a study of low-dose radiotherapy and immunotherapy resistance in tumors. The V and J ends lost 5 bases and 1 base respectively, with 15 bases between them. Germline CDR1 reads SEHNR; CDR2 reads FQNEAQ (reference sequence). There are 15 residues in the CDR3.

This TCR was recovered from a male donor with prostate cancer. The sample here was PBMCs, taken after low-dose radiotherapy plus immunotherapy. This sequence joins TRBV7-9 and TRBJ2-7; either TRBD1 or TRBD2 may supply D (5 bases each). In DNA form, the CDR3 reads TGTGCCAGCAGCCTCCTCCGGGACGCTTCCTACGAGCAGTACTTC. Amino acids: CASSLLRDASYEQYF.